One T cell receptor (beta chain) is described in this entry. The data are from a study of blood T cell repertoires in COVID-19. Only in-frame clones appear in the TCRdb table, and some are missing; sequencing was by immunoSEQ multiplex PCR. The table has 150,000 to 200,000 clones, roughly 80% seen once. V was shortened by 4 bases and J by 1 base, with 20 bases between the two germline ends. Germline V gene lookup returns CDR1 SGDLS and CDR2 YYNGEE. The CDR3 has 17 amino acids. Sequenced material: peripheral blood. This TCR came from a man in his 70s with active or convalescent COVID-19. This chain links TRBV9 with TRBJ1-1; tentative D call: TRBD1 (5 bases). The CDR3 is CASSPHRGSTRNTEAFF. The CDR3 nucleotides read TGTGCCAGCAGCCCCCACCGGGGGAGTACGAGGAACACTGAAGCTTTCTTT.